These T cell receptor beta chains were read from a single sample in a study of response to subunit inactivated influenza vaccine. TCRdb reanalysed the RT-PCR reads using MiXCR and keeps one entry per CDR3 protein. The table has about 780,000 distinct CDR3 sequences, around 20% seen once. The specimen was PBMCs from blood, collected about 5 days after vaccination. These receptors originate from a man aged 50 or older who received an inactivated influenza vaccine. The CDR3 runs from the conserved cysteine through the conserved F or W. The D gene is left open where the match is weak. Not every row has a clone size; where given, it reads once, few, many or a size class.

CDR3aa: CASSLGSGPGNTIYF; CDR3nt: TGTGCCAGCAGCTTAGGATCCGGGCCCGGAAACACCATATATTTT; j_gene: TRBJ1-3; d_gene: NA; len: 15; abundance: NA; v_gene: TRBV11-2
CDR3aa: CASSPGGTFNNEQFF; CDR3nt: TGCGCCAGCAGCCCGGGAGGGACATTTAACAATGAGCAGTTCTTC; j_gene: TRBJ2-1; d_gene: TRBD2; len: 15; abundance: NA; v_gene: TRBV5-1
CDR3aa: CASSPTSGRSYNEQFF; CDR3nt: TGTGCCAGCAGTCCTACTAGCGGACGCTCCTACAATGAGCAGTTCTTC; j_gene: TRBJ2-1; d_gene: TRBD2; len: 16; abundance: many; v_gene: TRBV6-2/TRBV6-3
CDR3aa: CASSLAPWDGEQYF; CDR3nt: TGTGCCAGCAGCTTAGCTCCATGGGATGGGGAGCAGTACTTC; j_gene: TRBJ2-7; d_gene: NA; len: 14; abundance: many; v_gene: TRBV11-1
CDR3aa: CSVTDWTDTQYF; CDR3nt: TGCAGCGTTACAGACTGGACCGATACGCAGTATTTT; j_gene: TRBJ2-3; d_gene: NA; len: 12; abundance: NA; v_gene: TRBV29-1
CDR3aa: CATSDYRNEQFF; CDR3nt: TGTGCCACCAGTGACTACAGGAATGAGCAGTTCTTC; j_gene: TRBJ2-1; d_gene: NA; len: 12; abundance: NA; v_gene: TRBV24-1
CDR3aa: CASTPSGGRNTEAFF; CDR3nt: TGTGCCAGCACCCCCTCCGGGGGGCGAAACACTGAAGCTTTCTTT; j_gene: TRBJ1-1; d_gene: NA; len: 15; abundance: few; v_gene: TRBV12-3/TRBV12-4
CDR3aa: CASSFGVDTDRQAFF; CDR3nt: TGTGCCAGCAGCTTTGGGGTCGACACCGACCGGCAAGCTTTCTTT; j_gene: TRBJ1-1; d_gene: NA; len: 15; abundance: few; v_gene: TRBV5-6
CDR3aa: CASSYSLAAYDTQYF; CDR3nt: TGTGCCAGCAGTTACTCTTTAGCGGCCTATGACACCCAGTACTTC; j_gene: TRBJ2-5; d_gene: NA; len: 15; abundance: once; v_gene: TRBV6-5
CDR3aa: CASSLGQEGSNQPQHF; CDR3nt: TGTGCCAGCAGCTTAGGTCAGGAGGGGAGCAATCAGCCCCAGCATTTT; j_gene: TRBJ1-5; d_gene: NA; len: 16; abundance: NA; v_gene: TRBV7-6
CDR3aa: CSVGGTSGRPAGEQYF; CDR3nt: TGCAGCGTTGGTGGGACTAGCGGGAGACCGGCGGGCGAGCAGTACTTC; j_gene: TRBJ2-7; d_gene: TRBD2; len: 16; abundance: few; v_gene: TRBV29-1
CDR3aa: CASSPTGTETYEQYF; CDR3nt: TGCGCCAGCAGCCCCACCGGGACAGAGACCTACGAGCAGTACTTC; j_gene: TRBJ2-7; d_gene: TRBD1; len: 15; abundance: NA; v_gene: TRBV5-1
CDR3aa: CATERASGGQETQYF; CDR3nt: TGTGCCACCGAACGGGCTAGCGGGGGTCAAGAGACCCAGTACTTC; j_gene: TRBJ2-5; d_gene: TRBD2; len: 15; abundance: NA; v_gene: TRBV6-2/TRBV6-3
CDR3aa: CASSLLGGGLHDEQFF; CDR3nt: TGTGCCAGCAGCTTACTCGGGGGGGGGCTACACGATGAGCAGTTCTTC; j_gene: TRBJ2-1; d_gene: TRBD2; len: 16; abundance: NA; v_gene: TRBV7-9
CDR3aa: CASSRQTGRNTGELFF; CDR3nt: TGCGCCAGCAGCCGCCAGACAGGGAGGAACACCGGGGAGCTGTTTTTT; j_gene: TRBJ2-2; d_gene: TRBD1; len: 16; abundance: NA; v_gene: TRBV5-1
CDR3aa: CASRPGTGANYGYTF; CDR3nt: TGTGCCAGCAGGCCCGGGACAGGGGCTAACTATGGCTACACCTTC; j_gene: TRBJ1-2; d_gene: TRBD1; len: 15; abundance: few; v_gene: TRBV2
CDR3aa: CASSDPGTSSGETQYF; CDR3nt: TGTGCCAGCAGTGACCCCGGGACTAGTAGCGGGGAGACCCAGTACTTC; j_gene: TRBJ2-5; d_gene: TRBD2; len: 16; abundance: NA; v_gene: TRBV2
CDR3aa: CSASGTSSRQETQYF; CDR3nt: TGCAGTGCTTCCGGGACTAGTTCTAGGCAAGAGACCCAGTACTTC; j_gene: TRBJ2-5; d_gene: TRBD2; len: 15; abundance: NA; v_gene: TRBV20-1
CDR3aa: CASSQGLGAGANVLTF; CDR3nt: TGCGCCAGCAGCCAAGGGCTGGGGGCTGGGGCCAACGTCCTGACTTTC; j_gene: TRBJ2-6; d_gene: NA; len: 16; abundance: few; v_gene: TRBV4-3
CDR3aa: CASSFGMMETQYF; CDR3nt: TGCGCCAGCAGCTTCGGGATGATGGAGACCCAGTACTTC; j_gene: TRBJ2-5; d_gene: NA; len: 13; abundance: NA; v_gene: TRBV5-1
CDR3aa: CASSQSPGPQETQYF; CDR3nt: TGTGCCAGCAGCCAATCCCCAGGGCCACAAGAGACCCAGTACTTC; j_gene: TRBJ2-5; d_gene: NA; len: 15; abundance: few; v_gene: TRBV16
CDR3aa: CAIRRGQGATEAFF; CDR3nt: TGTGCCATCAGAAGGGGACAGGGTGCCACTGAAGCTTTCTTT; j_gene: TRBJ1-1; d_gene: TRBD1; len: 14; abundance: NA; v_gene: TRBV10-3
CDR3aa: CASSEQITGELFF; CDR3nt: TGTGCCAGCAGTGAACAGATAACCGGGGAGCTGTTTTTT; j_gene: TRBJ2-2; d_gene: NA; len: 13; abundance: NA; v_gene: TRBV25-1
CDR3aa: CASSLAGWTNNEQFF; CDR3nt: TGTGCCAGCAGCTTAGCGGGCTGGACGAACAATGAGCAGTTCTTC; j_gene: TRBJ2-1; d_gene: NA; len: 15; abundance: few; v_gene: TRBV7-9
CDR3aa: CASSFRGIDTQYF; CDR3nt: TGTGCCAGCAGTTTTAGGGGTATAGATACGCAGTATTTT; j_gene: TRBJ2-3; d_gene: NA; len: 13; abundance: few; v_gene: TRBV5-4
CDR3aa: CAISHRNRGEAFF; CDR3nt: TGTGCCATCAGTCACCGGAACAGGGGAGAAGCTTTCTTT; j_gene: TRBJ1-1; d_gene: TRBD1; len: 13; abundance: many; v_gene: TRBV10-3
CDR3aa: CSAPLGNTIYF; CDR3nt: TGCAGTGCCCCCCTCGGAAACACCATATATTTT; j_gene: TRBJ1-3; d_gene: NA; len: 11; abundance: few; v_gene: TRBV20-1
CDR3aa: CASTEVGELFF; CDR3nt: TGTGCCAGCACCGAGGTGGGGGAGCTGTTTTTT; j_gene: TRBJ2-2; d_gene: NA; len: 11; abundance: many; v_gene: TRBV28
CDR3aa: CASSSLTGTAYYGYTF; CDR3nt: TGTGCCAGCAGCTCGTTAACCGGGACGGCCTACTATGGCTACACCTTC; j_gene: TRBJ1-2; d_gene: NA; len: 16; abundance: NA; v_gene: TRBV7-6
CDR3aa: CSVAGQGWGEQYF; CDR3nt: TGCAGCGTTGCGGGGCAGGGATGGGGCGAGCAGTACTTC; j_gene: TRBJ2-7; d_gene: NA; len: 13; abundance: few; v_gene: TRBV29-1
CDR3aa: CSATPHVGELFF; CDR3nt: TGCAGTGCTACGCCACATGTCGGGGAGCTGTTTTTT; j_gene: TRBJ2-2; d_gene: NA; len: 12; abundance: few; v_gene: TRBV20-1
CDR3aa: CSARPGGFTYEQYF; CDR3nt: TGCAGTGCTAGGCCCGGGGGCTTTACCTACGAGCAGTACTTC; j_gene: TRBJ2-7; d_gene: NA; len: 14; abundance: few; v_gene: TRBV20-1
CDR3aa: CSANAGLGEGYNEQFF; CDR3nt: TGCAGTGCGAACGCTGGCCTAGGGGAGGGCTACAATGAGCAGTTCTTC; j_gene: TRBJ2-1; d_gene: TRBD2; len: 16; abundance: NA; v_gene: TRBV20-1
CDR3aa: CASSLAGPAGNQPQHF; CDR3nt: TGCGCCAGCAGCTTGGCTGGACCCGCTGGCAATCAGCCCCAGCATTTT; j_gene: TRBJ1-5; d_gene: NA; len: 16; abundance: few; v_gene: TRBV5-1
CDR3aa: CASSIDSNQPQHF; CDR3nt: TGTGCCAGCAGTATTGATAGCAATCAGCCCCAGCATTTT; j_gene: TRBJ1-5; d_gene: NA; len: 13; abundance: many; v_gene: TRBV27
CDR3aa: CASKRDRGHEQYF; CDR3nt: TGTGCCAGCAAGCGGGACAGGGGTCACGAGCAGTACTTC; j_gene: TRBJ2-7; d_gene: TRBD1; len: 13; abundance: NA; v_gene: TRBV2
CDR3aa: CASSDSGEQYF; CDR3nt: TGTGCCAGCAGCGACAGCGGGGAGCAGTACTTC; j_gene: TRBJ2-7; d_gene: NA; len: 11; abundance: many; v_gene: TRBV12-3/TRBV12-4
CDR3aa: CASSRTGGYEQYF; CDR3nt: TGTGCCAGCAGTAGGACAGGGGGTTACGAGCAGTACTTC; j_gene: TRBJ2-7; d_gene: TRBD1; len: 13; abundance: many; v_gene: TRBV12-3/TRBV12-4
CDR3aa: CSATGTPPYNEQFF; CDR3nt: TGCAGTGCTACCGGGACCCCACCATACAATGAGCAGTTCTTC; j_gene: TRBJ2-1; d_gene: NA; len: 14; abundance: few; v_gene: TRBV20-1
CDR3aa: CAISTQGSGRRYEQFF; CDR3nt: TGTGCCATCAGTACCCAAGGGAGCGGTAGGAGGTATGAGCAGTTCTTC; j_gene: TRBJ2-1; d_gene: NA; len: 16; abundance: few; v_gene: TRBV10-3
CDR3aa: CATSEGPGYNEQFF; CDR3nt: TGTGCCACCAGTGAAGGGCCAGGCTACAATGAGCAGTTCTTC; j_gene: TRBJ2-1; d_gene: NA; len: 14; abundance: many; v_gene: TRBV24-1
CDR3aa: CATSRDRRSRNTEAFF; CDR3nt: TGTGCCACCAGCAGAGATCGTAGATCTAGGAACACTGAAGCTTTCTTT; j_gene: TRBJ1-1; d_gene: NA; len: 16; abundance: NA; v_gene: TRBV15
CDR3aa: CASSLSSSGSYEQYF; CDR3nt: TGCGCCAGCAGCTTGTCCTCTAGCGGGTCATACGAGCAGTACTTC; j_gene: TRBJ2-7; d_gene: TRBD2; len: 15; abundance: few; v_gene: TRBV5-1
CDR3aa: CASSSPTWASYEQYF; CDR3nt: TGTGCCAGCAGCTCCCCCACTTGGGCAAGCTACGAGCAGTACTTC; j_gene: TRBJ2-7; d_gene: NA; len: 15; abundance: few; v_gene: TRBV7-2
CDR3aa: CAITLGQGPYEQYF; CDR3nt: TGTGCCATCACCTTGGGACAGGGCCCCTACGAGCAGTACTTC; j_gene: TRBJ2-7; d_gene: TRBD1; len: 14; abundance: few; v_gene: TRBV10-3
CDR3aa: CASSLAGQVSNEQFF; CDR3nt: TGTGCCAGCAGCTTGGCGGGACAGGTCAGCAATGAGCAGTTCTTC; j_gene: TRBJ2-1; d_gene: TRBD1; len: 15; abundance: many; v_gene: TRBV7-9
CDR3aa: CSARGEKNEQFF; CDR3nt: TGCAGTGCTAGAGGCGAGAAAAATGAGCAGTTCTTC; j_gene: TRBJ2-1; d_gene: NA; len: 12; abundance: few; v_gene: TRBV20-1
CDR3aa: CASSFNGGETQYF; CDR3nt: TGTGCCAGCAGTTTTAACGGGGGAGAGACCCAGTACTTC; j_gene: TRBJ2-5; d_gene: NA; len: 13; abundance: few; v_gene: TRBV11-2
CDR3aa: CASSYSDRGFGYGYTF; CDR3nt: TGTGCCAGCAGTTACTCCGACAGGGGCTTCGGCTATGGCTACACCTTC; j_gene: TRBJ1-2; d_gene: TRBD1; len: 16; abundance: few; v_gene: TRBV6-5
CDR3aa: CASSSSPVDNEQFF; CDR3nt: TGTGCCAGCAGTTCCTCCCCCGTTGACAATGAGCAGTTCTTC; j_gene: TRBJ2-1; d_gene: NA; len: 14; abundance: NA; v_gene: TRBV12-3/TRBV12-4
CDR3aa: CASSKLAYEQYF; CDR3nt: TGTGCCAGCAGCAAACTAGCCTACGAGCAGTACTTC; j_gene: TRBJ2-7; d_gene: NA; len: 12; abundance: few; v_gene: TRBV12-3/TRBV12-4
CDR3aa: CASSTQLLQNEQYF; CDR3nt: TGTGCCAGCTCGACACAGCTCCTCCAAAACGAGCAGTACTTC; j_gene: TRBJ2-7; d_gene: NA; len: 14; abundance: few; v_gene: TRBV18
CDR3aa: CASSLFGTGDEQYF; CDR3nt: TGTGCCAGCAGCTTATTCGGGACAGGGGACGAGCAGTACTTC; j_gene: TRBJ2-7; d_gene: TRBD1; len: 14; abundance: NA; v_gene: TRBV7-9